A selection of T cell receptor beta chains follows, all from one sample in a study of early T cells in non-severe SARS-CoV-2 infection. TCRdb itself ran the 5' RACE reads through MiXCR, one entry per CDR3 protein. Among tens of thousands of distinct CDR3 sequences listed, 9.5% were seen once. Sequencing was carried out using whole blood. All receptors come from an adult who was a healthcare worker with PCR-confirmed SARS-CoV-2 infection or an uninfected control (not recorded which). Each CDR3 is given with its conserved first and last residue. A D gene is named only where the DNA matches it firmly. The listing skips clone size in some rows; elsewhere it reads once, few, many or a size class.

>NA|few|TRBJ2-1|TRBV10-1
TGCGCCAGCAGTGTAGGAAGACGATCAAATGAGCAGTTCTTC
CASSVGRRSNEQFF
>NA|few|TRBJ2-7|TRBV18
TGTGCCAGCTCACAAGAGGAGGGGGCTGACGAGCAGTACTTC
CASSQEEGADEQYF
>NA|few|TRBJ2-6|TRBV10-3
TGTGCCATCAGTGACCCGACAGTCTCTGGGGCCAACGTCCTGACTTTC
CAISDPTVSGANVLTF
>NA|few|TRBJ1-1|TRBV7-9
TGTGCCAGCAGCTTAAGCGGGTTGAACACTGAAGCTTTCTTT
CASSLSGLNTEAFF
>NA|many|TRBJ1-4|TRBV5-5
TGTGCCAGCAGCTTGACTGCGGGACGTTATAATGAAAAACTGTTTTTT
CASSLTAGRYNEKLFF
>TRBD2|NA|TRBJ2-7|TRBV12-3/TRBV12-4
TGTGCCAGCAGTCCTGGGCTAGCGGGAGTCGAGCAGTACTTC
CASSPGLAGVEQYF
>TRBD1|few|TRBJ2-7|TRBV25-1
TGTGCCAGCAGTGGCGCTAACAGGGGGACTCTTTACGAGCAGTACTTC
CASSGANRGTLYEQYF
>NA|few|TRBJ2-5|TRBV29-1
TGCAGCGCTCTGTACCAAGAGACCCAGTACTTC
CSALYQETQYF
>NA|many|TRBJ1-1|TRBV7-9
TGTGCCAGCAGCTCAGGGCCCAGAACTGAAGCTTTCTTT
CASSSGPRTEAFF
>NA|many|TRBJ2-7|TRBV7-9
TGTGCCAGCAGCTTATCCGAGGGGCTCTCCTACGAGCAGTACTTC
CASSLSEGLSYEQYF
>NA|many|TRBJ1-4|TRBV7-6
TGTGCCAGCAGCTTGACGGTAACTAATGAAAAACTGTTTTTT
CASSLTVTNEKLFF
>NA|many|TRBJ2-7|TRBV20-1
TGCAGTGCCGAACTAGTGGGGTCCTACGAGCAGTACTTC
CSAELVGSYEQYF
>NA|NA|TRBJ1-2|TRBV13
TGTGCCACAGAATGGGGTGGGGACGGCTACACCTTC
CATEWGGDGYTF
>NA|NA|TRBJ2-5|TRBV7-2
TGTGCCAGCAGCTTGCAGAGACAAGAGACCCAGTACTTC
CASSLQRQETQYF
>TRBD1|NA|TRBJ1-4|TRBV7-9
TGTGCCAGCAGCTCTACAGGGGGTGAGGAAAAACTGTTTTTT
CASSSTGGEEKLFF
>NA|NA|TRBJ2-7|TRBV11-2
TGTGCCAGCATGCCCAGCGGAGGGGCCTACGAGCAGTACTTC
CASMPSGGAYEQYF
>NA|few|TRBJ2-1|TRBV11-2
TGTGCCAGCAGCTTAGGGGGGTCCTACAATGAGCAGTTCTTC
CASSLGGSYNEQFF
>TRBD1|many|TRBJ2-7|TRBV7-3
TGTGCCAGCAGCTTAATGGGGGACAGCTACGAGCAGTACTTC
CASSLMGDSYEQYF
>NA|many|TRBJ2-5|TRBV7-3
TGTGCCAGCAGCTTAAAGGGACTGACAGGGTATCACCAAGAGACCCAGTACTTC
CASSLKGLTGYHQETQYF
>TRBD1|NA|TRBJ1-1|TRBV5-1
TGCGCCAGCAGCTTGGGTTGGACGGAACAGGGGTCTTTCTTT
CASSLGWTEQGSFF
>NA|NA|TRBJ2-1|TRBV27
TGTGCCAGCAGTACCCTGAGCTCCTACAATGAGCAGTTCTTC
CASSTLSSYNEQFF
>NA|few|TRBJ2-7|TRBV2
TGTGCCAGCAGGACGTTTAGCGAGCAGTACTTC
CASRTFSEQYF
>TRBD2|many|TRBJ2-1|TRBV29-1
TGCAGCGTTGTCAAATGGGGAGGGAACAATGAGCAGTTCTTC
CSVVKWGGNNEQFF
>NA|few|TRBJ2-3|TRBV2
TGTGCCAGCACCGCCGGGACTAGCACAGATACGCAGTATTTT
CASTAGTSTDTQYF
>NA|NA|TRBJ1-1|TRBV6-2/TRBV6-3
TGTGCCAGCAGGGAATCGACATCGTTGGCTTTCTTT
CASRESTSLAFF
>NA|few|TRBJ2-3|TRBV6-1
TGTGCCAGCAGTGAAGTGTTTCATGAAGATACGCAGTATTTT
CASSEVFHEDTQYF
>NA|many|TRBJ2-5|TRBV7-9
TGTGCCAGCAGCTTAATGGTTGCAGGGACCCAGTACTTC
CASSLMVAGTQYF
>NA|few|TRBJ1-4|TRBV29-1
TGCAGCGTTGGCCGGAATGAAAAACTGTTTTTT
CSVGRNEKLFF
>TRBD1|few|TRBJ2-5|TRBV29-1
TGCAGCGTTGAAGAGGGGGGGACAGGGCGAGAGACCCAGTACTTC
CSVEEGGTGRETQYF
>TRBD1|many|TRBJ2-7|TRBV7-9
TGTGCCAGCAGCCCAAGGACAGGGGGTCCTTCTTATTACGAGCAGTACTTC
CASSPRTGGPSYYEQYF
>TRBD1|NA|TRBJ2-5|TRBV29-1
TGCAGCGTAGCACAGGGGATCGGCGAGACCCAGTACTTC
CSVAQGIGETQYF
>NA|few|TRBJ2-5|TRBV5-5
TGTGCCAGCAGCCGGACCAGGGGACAAGAGACCCAGTACTTC
CASSRTRGQETQYF
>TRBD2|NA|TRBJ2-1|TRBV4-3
TGCGCCAGCAGCCAAGACCGGGCACTAGCGGGAGAAACGGACGAGCAGTTCTTC
CASSQDRALAGETDEQFF
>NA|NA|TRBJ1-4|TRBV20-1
TGCAGTGCTAGAGACGGACGGAATAATGAAAAACTGTTTTTT
CSARDGRNNEKLFF
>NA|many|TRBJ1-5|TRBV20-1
TGCAGTGCTAGAGGAGCCGGTCTTGCAGGGACCCAGCATTTT
CSARGAGLAGTQHF
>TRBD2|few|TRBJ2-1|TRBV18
TGTGCCAGCTCACCGGCGATCTTAGCGGGAGTGGGGGATGAGCAGTTCTTC
CASSPAILAGVGDEQFF
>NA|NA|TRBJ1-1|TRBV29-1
TGCAGCGTTGAAGATAGGTCAGGTTACACTGAAGCTTTCTTT
CSVEDRSGYTEAFF
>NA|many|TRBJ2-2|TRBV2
TGTGCCAGCAGTGAAGTCGGAGGGGAGCTGTTTTTT
CASSEVGGELFF
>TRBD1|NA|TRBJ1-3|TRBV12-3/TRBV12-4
TGTGCCAGCAGCTCAAACCGGGACAGCTCTGGAAACACCATATATTTT
CASSSNRDSSGNTIYF
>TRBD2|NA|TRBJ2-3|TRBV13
TGTGCCAGCAGCCCAATTGGTAGCGGGGACCCAGGAGGCACAGATACGCAGTATTTT
CASSPIGSGDPGGTDTQYF
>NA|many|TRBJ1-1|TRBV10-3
TGTGCCATCAGAGGCCAACTAAGACTGCCGGATGAAGCTTTCTTT
CAIRGQLRLPDEAFF
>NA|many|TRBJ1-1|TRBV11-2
TGTGCCAGCAGCTTAGGGGTCAACACTGAAGCTTTCTTT
CASSLGVNTEAFF
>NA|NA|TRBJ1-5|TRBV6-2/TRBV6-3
TGTGCCAGCAGTTGGGACGGAGGCAATCAGCCCCAGCATTTT
CASSWDGGNQPQHF
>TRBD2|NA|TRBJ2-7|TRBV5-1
TGCGCCAGCAGCTTGGTCCCGGGAGGCTGGGGCGAGCAGTACTTC
CASSLVPGGWGEQYF
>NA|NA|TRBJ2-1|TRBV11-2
TGTGCCAGCAGTCCCCTAGTAGGCTACAATGAGCAGTTCTTC
CASSPLVGYNEQFF
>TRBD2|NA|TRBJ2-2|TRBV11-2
TGTGCCAGCAGCTTAGGGGTGGCGGGAGGTCCGAACACCGGGGAGCTGTTTTTT
CASSLGVAGGPNTGELFF
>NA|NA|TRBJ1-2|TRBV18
TGTGCCAGCTCACCATCTGGGCGGGACTATGGCTACACCTTC
CASSPSGRDYGYTF
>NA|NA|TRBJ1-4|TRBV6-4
TGTGCCAGCAGTGAGGATGAAAAACTGTTTTTT
CASSEDEKLFF
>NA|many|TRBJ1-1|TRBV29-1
TGCAGCGTTATGAGGGGGGCCTTGAACACTGAAGCTTTCTTT
CSVMRGALNTEAFF
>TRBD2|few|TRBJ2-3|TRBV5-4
TGTGCCAGCAGCTTGGATTCTAGCGGGAGGTCAGATACGCAGTATTTT
CASSLDSSGRSDTQYF